This T cell receptor (beta chain) was profiled in a study of blood T cell repertoires in COVID-19. Study context: Sample material is recorded as cDNA or gDNA derived from T cells, B-cell-depleted T cells, or PBMCs.

V lost 9 bases, J lost 6 bases, and 8 bases stayed unmatched. Germline-derived CDR1 and CDR2 are MNHEY and SVGAGI. This CDR3 comprises 14 residues. Authors' data handling: Reference gene primer amplification yielded estimated nucleated cell counts. Measured with immunoSEQ multiplex PCR; TCRdb has only the in-frame clones, and not every one. V and J calls and clone size are as listed in that table; D and trimming were resolved from the DNA. The table shows a few hundred thousand clones, with around nine tenths occurring only once. Seattle cases were enrolled at active infection and followed longitudinally.

This clonotype was obtained from a woman between 55 and 75 years old with COVID-19, enrolled during active disease. This chain uses TRBV6-5 with TRBJ2-3; TRBD2 aligns across 11 bases. What was sequenced was peripheral blood. The CDR3 reads CASTSGSWLDTQYF. CDR3 sequence (DNA): TGTGCCAGTACTAGCGGGAGCTGGTTGGATACGCAGTATTTT.